The 22 T cell receptor beta chains reported below all come from one sample, sequenced in a study of a mutant IDH1 vaccine in newly diagnosed glioma. This sample's time point: baseline, week 1 (first vaccination visit). Documented treatment: pre-vaccination baseline after standard-of-care therapy. Sequencing used immunoSEQ multiplex PCR; TCRdb keeps in-frame clones, though not all of them. This sample has over 75,000 clones, with roughly 90% found just once. The material was PBMCs, obtained from a glioma patient treated with radiotherapy, temozolomide or both. These receptors all stem from a woman between 45 and 60 years old with glioma.

This clone was found once. The CDR3 DNA reads as TGTGCCAGCAGTGAAGAGGAGGCCGGGACTATGAACACCGGGGAGCTGTTTTTT. Amino acids: CASSEEEAGTMNTGELFF. The chain recombines TRBV2 with TRBJ2-2; 7 nucleotides match TRBD2. After removal of 1 base from V and 1 base from J, the junction contained 9 bases not matched to a gene. Germline-derived CDR1 and CDR2 are SNHLY and FYNNEI. The CDR3 is made up of 18 amino acids.

The rearrangement uses TRBV5-4 and TRBJ1-1; possible D gene TRBD1, 5 bases. Per the germline V gene, CDR1 is SGHNT and CDR2 is YYREEE (reference sequence). Deletions cut 4 bases from V and 1 base from J, with 17 bases between. This CDR3 spans 16 amino acids. The CDR3 region is CASSPGGSGRNTEAFF. The CDR3 nucleotides read TGTGCCAGCAGCCCCGGAGGGTCAGGGAGGAACACTGAAGCTTTCTTT.

The chain uses TRBV5-6 and TRBJ1-2; D is possibly TRBD1 (6 bases). The CDR3 has 13 amino acids. The ends were cut back, 0 bases at V and 6 bases at J, with 9 bases in the middle. Germline CDR1 and CDR2: SGHDT and YYEEEE. CDR3 coding DNA: TGTGCCAGCAGCTTGGACAGGGCCGATGGCTACACCTTC. This sequence encodes CASSLDRADGYTF.

The gene calls are TRBV11-3 and TRBJ2-1; D is possibly TRBD1 (6 bases). The CDR3 contains 12 residues. Germline CDR1 reads SGHNT; CDR2 reads YENEEA. V was shortened by 6 bases and J by 9 bases, with 12 bases between the two germline ends. The CDR3 DNA follows: TGTGCCAGCAGTCCCACAGGGACTGAGCAGTTCTTC. Amino acid sequence: CASSPTGTEQFF.

The rearrangement uses TRBV6-6 and TRBJ2-1, with D perhaps being TRBD1 or TRBD2 (5 bases each). Germline CDR1 is MNHNY and CDR2 is SVGAGI (reference sequence). The CDR3 covers 13 residues. Trimming left V 2 bases short and J 10 bases short, with 12 bases between. CDR3 coding DNA: TGTGCCAGCAGTTACCCCGGGACCAGGGAGCAGTTCTTC. This encodes CASSYPGTREQFF.

The genes are TRBV6-5 and TRBJ2-7, with D possibly TRBD2 on 6 matching bases. The V end was cut by 6 bases, the J end by 1 base, with 13 bases between. This CDR3 comprises 14 residues. Germline lookup yields CDR1 MNHEY and CDR2 SVGAGI. The CDR3 DNA reads as TGTGCCAGCAGCCCCGAGGCGGGGTCCTACGAGCAGTACTTC. Protein product: CASSPEAGSYEQYF.

The gene calls are TRBV18 and TRBJ2-5; no firm D call. The CDR3 loop spans 15 amino acids. Germline V CDR1 and CDR2: KGHSH, LQKENI. Between the trimmed V and J ends, which lost 6 bases and 3 bases, there was a span of 17 bases. The CDR3 spells CASSLGHGPEETQYF. The CDR3 DNA reads TGTGCCAGCTCGCTGGGTCATGGACCCGAAGAGACCCAGTACTTC.

The rearrangement links TRBV6-4 to TRBJ2-5; possible D gene TRBD1, 6 bases. CDR3 length: 13 amino acids. Germline lookup yields CDR1 MRHNA and CDR2 SNTAGT. Trimming took off 4 bases at V and 3 bases at J, with 9 bases between the two ends. The CDR3 sequence is CASSVNREETQYF. CDR3 nucleotides: TGTGCCAGCAGTGTTAACAGGGAAGAGACCCAGTACTTC.

V and J are TRBV18 and TRBJ2-1; D gene ambiguous. Deletions cut 1 base from V and 7 bases from J, with 14 bases between. In germline, CDR1 is KGHSH, CDR2 LQKENI. The CDR3 consists of 15 residues. As DNA, the CDR3 is TGTGCCAGCTCACCACACAAGGGCCCTAGGAATGAGCAGTTCTTC. This sequence encodes CASSPHKGPRNEQFF.

V is TRBV27 and J is TRBJ2-1, with 10 bases lining up with TRBD2. CDR3 size: 15 residues. Losses at the gene ends were 6 bases for V and 4 bases for J; bases not matched to a gene: 6. CDR1 and CDR2 from the germline V gene are MNHEY and SMNVEV (reference sequence). CDR3 loop: CASRTGTSVYNEQFF. The CDR3 DNA follows: TGTGCCAGCAGGACCGGGACTAGCGTTTACAATGAGCAGTTCTTC.

The V call is TRBV7-9, the J call TRBJ1-1; D is possibly TRBD1 (5 bases). Trimming cost V 5 bases and J 4 bases, with 11 bases left between them. The CDR3 totals 13 residues. The germline V gene encodes CDR1 SEHNR and CDR2 FQNEAQ (reference sequence). The CDR3 nucleotides read TGTGCCAGCAGCGCACAGGTCCGCACTGAAGCTTTCTTT. Translating it yields CASSAQVRTEAFF. Variable domain in full (rest from reference TRBV7-9 and TRBJ1-1): DTGVSQNPRHKITKRGQNVTFRCDPISEHNRLYWYRQTLGQGPEFLTYFQNEAQLEKSRLLSDRFSAERPKGSFSTLEIQRTEQGDSAMYLCASSAQVRTEAFFGQGTRLTVV.

The chain is built from TRBV9 and TRBJ1-2, with TRBD1 identical over 7 bases. V was clipped by 4 bases and J by 7 bases; unmatched bases: 10. The length of the CDR3 is 14 residues. The germline CDR1 and CDR2 sequences are SGDLS and YYNGEE. The CDR3 reads CASSTEDRWSGYTF. For the CDR3, the DNA is TGTGCCAGCAGCACCGAGGACAGGTGGTCTGGCTACACCTTC.

J is TRBJ2-7 and V is TRBV28; D not resolved. Per germline, CDR1 MDHEN and CDR2 SYDVKM. V was cut by 3 bases and J by 6 bases, with 6 bases left in between. The CDR3 runs to 11 residues. CDR3 sequence: CASSLSAEQYF. In nucleotides, the CDR3 is TGTGCCAGCAGTTTGTCAGCCGAGCAGTACTTC. The full variable domain, its missing parts supplied by reference TRBV28 and TRBJ2-7, is DVKVTQSSRYLVKRTGEKVFLECVQDMDHENMFWYRQDPGLGLRLIYFSYDVKMKEKGDIPEGYSVSREKKERFSLILESASTNQTSMYLCASSLSAEQYFGPGTRLTVT.

This chain joins TRBV18 and TRBJ1-1, with a possible D match to TRBD1 (5 bases). The germline CDR1 and CDR2 sequences are KGHSH and LQKENI. The V end lost 2 bases, the J end lost 5 bases, and 15 bases lay between the germline ends. The CDR3 runs to 15 residues. The CDR3 DNA follows: TGTGCCAGCTCACCAGTTGGGGGGGGAAGAACTGAAGCTTTCTTT. This encodes CASSPVGGGRTEAFF.

This chain links TRBV30 with TRBJ2-3, with a weak D call TRBD1 (6 bases). CDR1 is GTSNPN and CDR2 is SVGIG in the germline V gene (reference sequence). Trimming took off 3 bases at V and 3 bases at J, with 13 bases between the two ends. The CDR3 is 14 residues long. The CDR3 DNA follows: TGTGCCTGGAGGTTGTTAGGGGGTACAGATACGCAGTATTTT. It yields the protein CAWRLLGGTDTQYF.

The rearrangement uses TRBV18 and TRBJ2-1; D is unresolved. The CDR3 covers 15 residues. With 8 bases removed from V and 2 bases from J, the gap between germline ends came to 16 bases. Germline-derived CDR1 and CDR2 are KGHSH and LQKENI. The CDR3 region is CASLPQYLPYNEQFF. DNA for the CDR3: TGTGCCAGCCTCCCCCAGTATCTGCCCTACAATGAGCAGTTCTTC.

J is TRBJ1-5 and V is TRBV4-3; D remains ambiguous. The CDR3 runs to 14 residues. The germline V and J ends were trimmed by 0 bases and 2 bases, with 5 bases remaining between them. Germline assignment: CDR1 LGHNA and CDR2 YSLEER. The CDR3 spells CASSQDSGNQPQHF. DNA for the CDR3: TGCGCCAGCAGCCAAGATTCGGGCAATCAGCCCCAGCATTTT.

This rearrangement joins TRBV5-6 to TRBJ2-1, with 7 nucleotides matching TRBD2. V lost 1 base to trimming and J lost 5 bases; unmatched junction nucleotides: 9. Germline V CDR1 and CDR2: SGHDT, YYEEEE. CDR3 length: 16 amino acids. This CDR3 reads CASSLWGRARDNEQFF. For the CDR3, the DNA is TGTGCCAGCAGCTTGTGGGGGAGGGCCCGGGACAATGAGCAGTTCTTC.

The rearrangement uses TRBV7-2 and TRBJ2-7; D not certain. Germline V CDR1 and CDR2: SGHTA, FQGNSA. V dropped 7 bases and J dropped 5 bases, with 24 bases sitting between them. This CDR3 comprises 16 residues. The CDR3 reads CASNPHRLLLPNEQYF. As DNA, the CDR3 is TGTGCCAGCAACCCTCATAGGCTCCTCCTTCCGAACGAGCAGTACTTC.

This clone was seen just once. This chain uses TRBV4-1 with TRBJ2-3; D unresolved. The germline CDR1 and CDR2 sequences are MGHRA and YSYEKL. V was cut by 1 base and J by 6 bases, with 14 bases left in between. This CDR3 has 15 amino acids. The chain's CDR3 is CASSQVPGRVDTQYF. In DNA, the CDR3 is TGCGCCAGCAGCCAAGTTCCGGGCCGCGTGGATACGCAGTATTTT.

The chain links TRBV29-1 to TRBJ1-3; no definite D call. CDR1 SQVTM and CDR2 ANQGSEA come from the germline V gene. The CDR3 has 13 residues. Trimming cost V 6 bases and J 2 bases, with 11 bases left between them. The CDR3 sequence is CSVHESTGNTIYF. CDR3 nucleotide sequence: TGCAGCGTGCACGAATCTACTGGAAACACCATATATTTT.

The chain recombines TRBV20-1 with TRBJ1-1; no definite D call. This CDR3 comprises 11 residues. Trimming removed 1 base from V and 7 bases from J, with 7 bases in between. Germline-derived CDR1 and CDR2 are DFQATT and SNEGSKA (reference sequence). This CDR3 is CSARGQREAFF. Here the CDR3 DNA reads TGCAGTGCTAGAGGGCAGCGTGAAGCTTTCTTT.